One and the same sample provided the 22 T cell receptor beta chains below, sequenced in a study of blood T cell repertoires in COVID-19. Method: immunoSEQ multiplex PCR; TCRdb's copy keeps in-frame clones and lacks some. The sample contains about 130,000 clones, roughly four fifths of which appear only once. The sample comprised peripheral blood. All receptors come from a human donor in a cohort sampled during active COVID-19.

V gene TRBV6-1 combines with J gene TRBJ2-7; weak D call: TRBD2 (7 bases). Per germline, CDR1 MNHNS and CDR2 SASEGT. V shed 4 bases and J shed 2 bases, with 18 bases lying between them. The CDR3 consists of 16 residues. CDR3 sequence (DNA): TGTGCCAGCAGTGCCGGGGAGGGGGTCTTTCCCTACGAGCAGTACTTC. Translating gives CASSAGEGVFPYEQYF.

CDR3 bases: TGTGCCAGCAGTTACTCCGTCCCAGGTCAAAACACTGAAGCTTTCTTT. Its protein is CASSYSVPGQNTEAFF. V and J are TRBV6-5 and TRBJ1-1; D call uncertain. This CDR3 has 16 amino acids. CDR1 and CDR2 from the germline V gene are MNHEY and SVGAGI. V lost 0 bases and J 2 bases, leaving 13 bases between the germline ends.

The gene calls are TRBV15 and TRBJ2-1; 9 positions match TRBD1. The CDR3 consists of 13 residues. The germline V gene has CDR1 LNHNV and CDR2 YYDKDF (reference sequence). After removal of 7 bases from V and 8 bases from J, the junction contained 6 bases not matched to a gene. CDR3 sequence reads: CATTGQGFDEQFF. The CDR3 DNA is TGTGCCACCACCGGACAGGGGTTTGATGAGCAGTTCTTC.

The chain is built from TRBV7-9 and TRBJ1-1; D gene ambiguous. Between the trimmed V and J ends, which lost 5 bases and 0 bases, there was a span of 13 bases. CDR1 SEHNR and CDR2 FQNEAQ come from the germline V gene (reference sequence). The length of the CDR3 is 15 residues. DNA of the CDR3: TGTGCCAGCAGCACCACGCGCGGCCTGAACACTGAAGCTTTCTTT. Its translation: CASSTTRGLNTEAFF. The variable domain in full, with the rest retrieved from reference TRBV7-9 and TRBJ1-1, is DTGVSQNPRHKITKRGQNVTFRCDPISEHNRLYWYRQTLGQGPEFLTYFQNEAQLEKSRLLSDRFSAERPKGSFSTLEIQRTEQGDSAMYLCASSTTRGLNTEAFFGQGTRLTVV.

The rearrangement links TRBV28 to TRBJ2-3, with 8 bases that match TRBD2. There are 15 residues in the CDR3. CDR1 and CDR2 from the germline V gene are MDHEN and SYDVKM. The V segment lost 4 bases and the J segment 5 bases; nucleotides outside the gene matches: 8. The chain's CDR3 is CASSSGGTRKDTQYF. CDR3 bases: TGTGCCAGCAGTTCCGGGGGGACTAGGAAAGATACGCAGTATTTT.

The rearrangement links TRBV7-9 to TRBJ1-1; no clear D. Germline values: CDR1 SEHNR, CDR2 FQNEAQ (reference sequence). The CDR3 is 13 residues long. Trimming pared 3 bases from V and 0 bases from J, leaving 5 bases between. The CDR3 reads CASSFVMNTEAFF. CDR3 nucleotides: TGTGCCAGCAGCTTTGTTATGAACACTGAAGCTTTCTTT.

CDR3 bases: TGTGCCTGGAGTCACGGACTAGCATTAGGCATTCAGTACTTC. As protein: CAWSHGLALGIQYF. J is TRBJ2-4 and V is TRBV30; TRBD2 agrees at 8 bases. J was trimmed by 9 bases and V by 2 bases; bases with no gene match: 9. The germline CDR1 and CDR2 sequences are GTSNPN and SVGIG (reference sequence). The CDR3 length is 14 residues.

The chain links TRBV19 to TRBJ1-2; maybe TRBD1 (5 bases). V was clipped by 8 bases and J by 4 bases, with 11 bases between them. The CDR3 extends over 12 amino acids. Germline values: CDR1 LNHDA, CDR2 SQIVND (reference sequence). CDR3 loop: CASLGESYGYTF. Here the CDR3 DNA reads TGTGCCAGTTTAGGGGAATCCTATGGCTACACCTTC. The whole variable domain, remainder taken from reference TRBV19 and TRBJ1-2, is DGGITQSPKYLFRKEGQNVTLSCEQNLNHDAMYWYRQDPGQGLRLIYYSQIVNDFQKGDIAEGYSVSREKKESFPLTVTSAQKNPTAFYLCASLGESYGYTFGSGTRLTVV.

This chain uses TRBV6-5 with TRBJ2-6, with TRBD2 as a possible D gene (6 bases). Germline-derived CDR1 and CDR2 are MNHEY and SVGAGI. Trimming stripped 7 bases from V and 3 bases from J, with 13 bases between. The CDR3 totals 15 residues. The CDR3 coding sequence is TGTGCCAGCACCCCATCGGGGGTTGGGGCCAACGTCCTGACTTTC. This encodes CASTPSGVGANVLTF.

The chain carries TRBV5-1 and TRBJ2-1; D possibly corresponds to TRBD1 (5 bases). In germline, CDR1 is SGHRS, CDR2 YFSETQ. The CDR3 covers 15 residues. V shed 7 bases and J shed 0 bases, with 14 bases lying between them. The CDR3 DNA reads TGCGCCAGCGCTTGGGGCAGTAACTCCTACAATGAGCAGTTCTTC. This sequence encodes CASAWGSNSYNEQFF.

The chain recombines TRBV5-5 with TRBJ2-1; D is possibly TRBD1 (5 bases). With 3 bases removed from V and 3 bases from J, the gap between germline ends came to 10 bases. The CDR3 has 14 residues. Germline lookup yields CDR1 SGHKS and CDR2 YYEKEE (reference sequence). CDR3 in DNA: TGTGCCAGCAGCTGGGGCACAATCTACAATGAGCAGTTCTTC. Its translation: CASSWGTIYNEQFF.

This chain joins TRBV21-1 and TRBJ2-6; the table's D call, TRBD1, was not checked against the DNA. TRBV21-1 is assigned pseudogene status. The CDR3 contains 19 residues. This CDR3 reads CASSKALLASHSGANVLTF. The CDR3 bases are TGTGCCAGCAGCAAAGCGCTTTTGGCCAGTCATTCTGGGGCCAACGTCCTGACTTTC.

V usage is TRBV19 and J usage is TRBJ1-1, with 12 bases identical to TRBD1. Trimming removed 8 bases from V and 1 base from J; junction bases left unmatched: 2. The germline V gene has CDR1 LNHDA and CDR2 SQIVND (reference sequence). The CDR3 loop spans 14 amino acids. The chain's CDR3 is CASGDRGQNTEAFF. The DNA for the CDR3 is TGTGCCAGTGGGGACAGGGGGCAGAACACTGAAGCTTTCTTT.

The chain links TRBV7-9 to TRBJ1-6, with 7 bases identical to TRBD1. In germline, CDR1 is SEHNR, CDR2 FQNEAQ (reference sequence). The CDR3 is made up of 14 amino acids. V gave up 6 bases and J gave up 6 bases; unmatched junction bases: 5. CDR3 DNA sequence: TGTGCCAGCAGTCCGGGACAGAGTAATTCACCCCTCCACTTT. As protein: CASSPGQSNSPLHF.

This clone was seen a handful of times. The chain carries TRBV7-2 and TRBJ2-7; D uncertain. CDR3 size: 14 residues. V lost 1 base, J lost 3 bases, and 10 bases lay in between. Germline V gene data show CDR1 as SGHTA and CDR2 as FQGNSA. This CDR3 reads CASSLDHESYEQYF. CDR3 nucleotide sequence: TGTGCCAGCAGCTTAGATCACGAGAGCTACGAGCAGTACTTC.

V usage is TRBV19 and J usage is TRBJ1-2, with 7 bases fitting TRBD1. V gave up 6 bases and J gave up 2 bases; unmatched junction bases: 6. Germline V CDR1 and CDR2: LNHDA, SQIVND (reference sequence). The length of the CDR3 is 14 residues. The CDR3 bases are TGTGCCAGTAGATCGCCGACAGGGAACTATGGCTACACCTTC. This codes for CASRSPTGNYGYTF.

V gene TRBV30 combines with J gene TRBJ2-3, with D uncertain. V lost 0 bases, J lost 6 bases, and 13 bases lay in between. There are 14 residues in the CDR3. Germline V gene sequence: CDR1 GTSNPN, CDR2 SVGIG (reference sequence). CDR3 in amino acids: CAWSVVLPGDTQYF. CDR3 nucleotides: TGTGCCTGGAGTGTAGTGCTCCCCGGGGATACGCAGTATTTT.

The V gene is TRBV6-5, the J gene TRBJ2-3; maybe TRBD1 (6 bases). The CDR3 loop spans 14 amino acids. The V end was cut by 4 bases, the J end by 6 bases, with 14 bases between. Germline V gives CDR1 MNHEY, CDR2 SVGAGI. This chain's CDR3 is CASSSWDTLDTQYF. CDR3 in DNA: TGTGCCAGCAGTTCCTGGGACACCTTGGATACGCAGTATTTT.

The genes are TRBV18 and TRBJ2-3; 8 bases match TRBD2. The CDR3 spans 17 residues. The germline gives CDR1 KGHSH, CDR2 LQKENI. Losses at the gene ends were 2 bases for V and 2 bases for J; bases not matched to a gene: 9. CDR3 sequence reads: CASSPGELAEITDTQYF. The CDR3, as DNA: TGTGCCAGCTCACCAGGGGAACTAGCGGAAATCACAGATACGCAGTATTTT.

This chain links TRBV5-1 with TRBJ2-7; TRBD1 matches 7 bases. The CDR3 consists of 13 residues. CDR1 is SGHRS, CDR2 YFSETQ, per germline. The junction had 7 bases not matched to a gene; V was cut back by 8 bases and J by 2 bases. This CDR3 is CASSGTDPYEQYF. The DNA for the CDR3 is TGCGCCAGTTCCGGGACAGACCCCTACGAGCAGTACTTC.

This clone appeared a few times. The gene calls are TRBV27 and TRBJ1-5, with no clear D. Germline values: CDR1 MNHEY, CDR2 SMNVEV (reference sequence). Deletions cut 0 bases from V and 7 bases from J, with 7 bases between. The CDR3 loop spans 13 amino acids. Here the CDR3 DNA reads TGTGCCAGCAGTTTATCTCGGAGCCAGCCCCAGCATTTT. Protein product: CASSLSRSQPQHF.

The CDR3 spells CASSLEPNTEAFF. CDR3 DNA sequence: TGTGCCAGCAGCTTAGAGCCAAACACTGAAGCTTTCTTT. This sequence joins TRBV7-2 and TRBJ1-1; the D is unclear. Germline V gene sequence: CDR1 SGHTA, CDR2 FQGNSA. The CDR3 has 13 amino acids. V gave up 1 base and J gave up 2 bases, with 5 bases separating them.